The rows below give T cell receptor beta chains drawn from one sample of a study of radiotherapy plus CTLA-4 blockade in lung cancer. Assay: immunoSEQ multiplex PCR; the TCRdb copy retains only in-frame clones and omits some. The table shows 39,000 or so clones, with about 73% occurring only once. The sample consisted of peripheral blood, taken from a patient treated with radiotherapy plus ipilimumab. Receptors were obtained from a human donor with non-small cell lung cancer who had stable disease on radiotherapy plus ipilimumab. CDR3s include the opening cysteine and the closing phenylalanine or tryptophan. Each record gives: D gene, V gene, J gene, clone size, CDR3 protein, CDR3 DNA. D genes are given only for firm matches. The size entry is marked missing in some rows and otherwise reads once, few, many or a size class.

>TRBD1|TRBV11-2|TRBJ2-1|once
CASSSRDRSSYNEQFF
TGTGCCAGCAGCTCCCGGGACAGGTCCTCCTACAATGAGCAGTTCTTC
>.|TRBV29-1|TRBJ2-5|.
CSWLGGSYQETQYF
TGCAGCTGGCTGGGGGGCTCGTACCAAGAGACCCAGTACTTC
>.|TRBV11-2|TRBJ1-3|.
CASSSSRVRGNTIYF
TGTGCCAGCAGCTCTTCCAGGGTACGAGGAAACACCATATATTTT
>TRBD1|TRBV5-1|TRBJ1-1|few
CASSGQGMNTEAFF
TGCGCCAGCAGCGGACAGGGGATGAACACTGAAGCTTTCTTT
>.|TRBV5-6|TRBJ1-2|.
CASSSPGTQRGYTF
TGTGCCAGCAGCTCTCCCGGGACCCAAAGGGGCTACACCTTC
>TRBD2|TRBV15|TRBJ2-7|few
CATSRDGGGYEQYF
TGTGCCACCAGCAGAGATGGGGGGGGTTACGAGCAGTACTTC
>.|TRBV19|TRBJ1-2|.
CASSIASGLYGYTF
TGTGCCAGTAGTATAGCATCCGGGCTCTATGGCTACACCTTC
>.|TRBV4-1|TRBJ1-1|.
CASSPQEWDTEAFF
TGCGCCAGCAGCCCACAGGAATGGGACACTGAAGCTTTCTTT
>TRBD1|TRBV30|TRBJ1-2|.
CAWRVGGANYGYTF
TGTGCCTGGAGGGTAGGGGGCGCTAACTATGGCTACACCTTC
>.|TRBV5-8|TRBJ2-1|.
CASSLAVYRAFKNEQFF
TGTGCCAGCAGCTTGGCCGTCTACAGGGCTTTTAAGAATGAGCAGTTCTTC
>.|TRBV7-7|TRBJ2-6|.
CASSSGANVLTF
TGTGCCAGCAGCTCTGGGGCCAACGTCCTGACTTTC
>TRBD1|TRBV12-5|TRBJ1-2|.
CASGPGGTGIPYGYTF
TGTGCTAGTGGCCCGGGGGGGACAGGGATCCCCTATGGCTACACCTTC
>.|TRBV28|TRBJ1-3|.
CASSLDTDSGNTIYF
TGTGCCAGCAGTTTAGATACAGACTCTGGAAACACCATATATTTT